These T cell receptor beta chains were read from a single sample in a study of T cell responses to AZD1222 COVID-19 vaccine. The protocol was immunoSEQ multiplex PCR, while the TCRdb copy is restricted to in-frame clones and leaves out a portion. The table lists roughly 150,000 clones, 80% to 95% of them singletons. The sequencing used peripheral blood, collected on day 0 of AZD1222 vaccination. These receptors originate from an adult in good health. The CDR3 runs from the conserved cysteine through the conserved F or W. Fields, in order: V gene, clone size, J gene, D gene, CDR3 DNA, CDR3 protein. The D gene is left open where the match is weak. Clone size is not always given. Where it is, it says once, few, many or a class for expanded clones.

V: TRBV7-3
size: .
J: TRBJ1-2
D: TRBD1
DNA: TGTGCCAGCAGCTCCTCTGGGGGGACAGGTATTTCTGGCTACACCTTC
CDR3: CASSSSGGTGISGYTF

V: TRBV14
size: .
J: TRBJ2-5
D: TRBD2
DNA: TGTGCCAGCAGGACTAGCGGGATGTCTGAGACCCAGTACTTC
CDR3: CASRTSGMSETQYF

V: TRBV5-1
size: .
J: TRBJ2-2
D: .
DNA: TGCGCCAGCAGCCTCGACCCGGATCGGGGATGGCTGTTTTTT
CDR3: CASSLDPDRGWLFF

V: TRBV23-1
size: .
J: TRBJ2-2
D: .
DNA: TGCGCCAGCAGTCAATCGAGGGGATGCACCGGGGAGCTGTTTTTT
CDR3: CASSQSRGCTGELFF

V: TRBV30
size: few
J: TRBJ1-6
D: TRBD1
DNA: TGTGCCTGGAGGGGAGCTGGAGGACAGGGAAATTCACCCCTCCACTTT
CDR3: CAWRGAGGQGNSPLHF

V: TRBV27
size: .
J: TRBJ1-6
D: .
DNA: TGTGCCAGCAGTTTATTGGCCAAAGGAACACCCCTCCACTTT
CDR3: CASSLLAKGTPLHF

V: TRBV6-2/TRBV6-3
size: .
J: TRBJ1-6
D: TRBD1
DNA: TGTGCCAGCAGTCCCGGACAGGACAGCTCCTATAATTCACCCCTCCACTTT
CDR3: CASSPGQDSSYNSPLHF

V: TRBV20-1
size: once
J: TRBJ1-2
D: .
DNA: TGCAGTGGTCCGCCGAACTATGGCTACACCTTC
CDR3: CSGPPNYGYTF

V: TRBV6-2/TRBV6-3
size: .
J: TRBJ2-2
D: .
DNA: TGTGCCAGCAGTTACCTGGGGTACACCGGGGAGCTGTTTTTT
CDR3: CASSYLGYTGELFF

V: TRBV7-9
size: .
J: TRBJ2-1
D: TRBD2
DNA: TGTGCCAGCAGCTTATCTGGACTAGCGGGAGTGGGCTCCTACAATGAGCAGTTCTTC
CDR3: CASSLSGLAGVGSYNEQFF

V: TRBV7-3
size: .
J: TRBJ1-4
D: TRBD1
DNA: TGTGCCAGCAGCTTAATGGACAGGGAGGCGGAAAAACTGTTTTTT
CDR3: CASSLMDREAEKLFF

V: TRBV5-1
size: once
J: TRBJ2-1
D: .
DNA: TGCGCCAGCACGGACTTCGGCAATGAGCAGTTCTTC
CDR3: CASTDFGNEQFF

V: TRBV5-4
size: .
J: TRBJ1-2
D: TRBD1
DNA: TGTGCCAGCAGCTTGGGAGGGGGCCGTGGCTACACCTTC
CDR3: CASSLGGGRGYTF

V: TRBV7-2
size: once
J: TRBJ2-7
D: .
DNA: TGTGCCAGCAGCCGCCGACAGCCGCACGAGCAGTACTTC
CDR3: CASSRRQPHEQYF

V: TRBV10-3
size: .
J: TRBJ2-7
D: .
DNA: TGTGCCATCAGTGAGTCAGGGGCGGGCTCCTACGAGCAGTACTTC
CDR3: CAISESGAGSYEQYF

V: TRBV4-2
size: once
J: TRBJ2-2
D: .
DNA: TGTGCCAGCAGCCAATACTGGGAACCCGGGGAGCTGTTTTTT
CDR3: CASSQYWEPGELFF

V: TRBV5-1
size: .
J: TRBJ1-4
D: .
DNA: TGCGCCAGCAGCTTGAGGTCGCAGGGCACTAATGAAAAACTGTTTTTT
CDR3: CASSLRSQGTNEKLFF

V: TRBV19
size: medium-sized
J: TRBJ1-6
D: .
DNA: TGTGCCAGTAGTACATCGGCGGCAGGGCGGCCCCTCCACTTT
CDR3: CASSTSAAGRPLHF

V: TRBV6-2/TRBV6-3
size: .
J: TRBJ2-6
D: .
DNA: TGTGCCAGCAGTCGCTCTGGGGCCAACGTCCTGACTTTC
CDR3: CASSRSGANVLTF

V: TRBV7-2
size: .
J: TRBJ2-7
D: .
DNA: TGTGCCAGCAGCTTACAGTGGAACGAGCAGTACTTC
CDR3: CASSLQWNEQYF

V: TRBV27
size: .
J: TRBJ2-1
D: TRBD2
DNA: TGTGCCAGCAGTTTGCCCCATAGAAGCGGGAGGACCAACAATGAGCAGTTCTTC
CDR3: CASSLPHRSGRTNNEQFF

V: TRBV14
size: .
J: TRBJ2-7
D: .
DNA: TGTGCCAGCAGCCCACCCCAAGAGACGGGCGAGCAGTACTTC
CDR3: CASSPPQETGEQYF

V: TRBV10-1
size: .
J: TRBJ2-5
D: TRBD1
DNA: TGCGCCAGCAGTGAGTCGGGACAGGCCTTCGGGACCCAGTACTTC
CDR3: CASSESGQAFGTQYF

V: TRBV3-1/TRBV3-2
size: few
J: TRBJ1-3
D: .
DNA: TGTGCCAGCAGCCTCGGATTCTCTGGAAACACCATATATTTT
CDR3: CASSLGFSGNTIYF

V: TRBV5-6
size: .
J: TRBJ2-3
D: .
DNA: TGTGCCAGCAGCTTGATTGCCCCAGATACGCAGTATTTT
CDR3: CASSLIAPDTQYF

V: TRBV9
size: .
J: TRBJ1-6
D: .
DNA: TGTGCCAGCGGAGAGAGCTCCTATAATTCACCCCTCCACTTT
CDR3: CASGESSYNSPLHF

V: TRBV13
size: .
J: TRBJ2-7
D: TRBD2
DNA: TGTGCCAGCAGCCTGGGACTAGCGGTCTCCTACGAGCAGTACTTC
CDR3: CASSLGLAVSYEQYF

V: TRBV14
size: .
J: TRBJ2-7
D: TRBD1
DNA: TGTGCCAGCAGCCATGGCCCTCCGGGACAGGGTTACGAGCAGTACTTC
CDR3: CASSHGPPGQGYEQYF

V: TRBV30
size: .
J: TRBJ2-7
D: .
DNA: TGTGCCTGGAGTAAGTCAGGGTGGGCCTACGAGCAGTACTTC
CDR3: CAWSKSGWAYEQYF

V: TRBV19
size: once
J: TRBJ1-6
D: .
DNA: TGTGCCAGTAGTTTTGCAGCCAATTCACCCCTCCACTTT
CDR3: CASSFAANSPLHF

V: TRBV27
size: .
J: TRBJ1-5
D: .
DNA: TGTGCCAGCAGTCCCGCGGAACAAGGGAGCAATCAGCCCCAGCATTTT
CDR3: CASSPAEQGSNQPQHF

V: TRBV25-1
size: .
J: TRBJ2-7
D: .
DNA: TGTGCCAGCAATCGGGACGGCCCCTACGAGCAGTACTTC
CDR3: CASNRDGPYEQYF

V: TRBV6-5
size: once
J: TRBJ1-6
D: .
DNA: TGTGCCAGCAGTTACGGGGTTAGCTCCTATAATTCACCCCTCCACTTT
CDR3: CASSYGVSSYNSPLHF

V: TRBV14
size: .
J: TRBJ2-6
D: TRBD1
DNA: TGTGCCAGCAGCCAACGATCAGGGGGCTTCTCTGGGGCCAACGTCCTGACTTTC
CDR3: CASSQRSGGFSGANVLTF

V: TRBV27
size: .
J: TRBJ1-6
D: .
DNA: TGTGCCAGCAGTCGGACGGGGTCCCCCCTCCACTTT
CDR3: CASSRTGSPLHF

V: TRBV6-5
size: once
J: TRBJ2-3
D: .
DNA: TGTGCCAGCAGCCCCCGGGATACTAGCACAGATACGCAGTATTTT
CDR3: CASSPRDTSTDTQYF

V: TRBV6-5
size: .
J: TRBJ2-7
D: .
DNA: TGTGCCAGCGAGGGGTCTGGGGACGAGCAGTACTTC
CDR3: CASEGSGDEQYF

V: TRBV3-1/TRBV3-2
size: few
J: TRBJ2-7
D: .
DNA: TGTGCCAGCAGCCTTAAAGGGTATGGCGAGTACGAGCAGTACTTC
CDR3: CASSLKGYGEYEQYF

V: TRBV4-1
size: .
J: TRBJ1-1
D: .
DNA: TGCGCCAGCAGCCAAGAAAGTCAGCACACTGAAGCTTTCTTT
CDR3: CASSQESQHTEAFF

V: TRBV7-2
size: .
J: TRBJ2-7
D: TRBD1
DNA: TGTGCCAGCAGCTTAGTCTCCGGGACAGGGAAATACGAGCAGTACTTC
CDR3: CASSLVSGTGKYEQYF

V: TRBV18
size: .
J: TRBJ1-6
D: TRBD1
DNA: TGTGCCAGCTCGGGGACAGGTGGGGATTCACCCCTCCACTTT
CDR3: CASSGTGGDSPLHF

V: TRBV30
size: once
J: TRBJ2-2
D: .
DNA: TGTGCCTGGAAACTCGACGGGGGATTGGTCGGGGAGCTGTTTTTT
CDR3: CAWKLDGGLVGELFF

V: TRBV6-5
size: few
J: TRBJ1-6
D: .
DNA: TGTGCCAGCAGCGGCCTAGCCGGTTCACCCCTCCACTTT
CDR3: CASSGLAGSPLHF

V: TRBV5-1
size: .
J: TRBJ1-5
D: .
DNA: TGCGCCAGCAGTTTTGAGGGAAATCAGCCCCAGCATTTT
CDR3: CASSFEGNQPQHF

V: TRBV19
size: once
J: TRBJ2-2
D: .
DNA: TGTGCCAGTAGTACCCAGGGTAGAGGAGCCGGGGAGCTGTTTTTT
CDR3: CASSTQGRGAGELFF

V: TRBV5-1
size: .
J: TRBJ2-2
D: .
DNA: TGCGCCAGCAGCTTGGTTATGGGCGAGACCGGGGAGCTGTTTTTT
CDR3: CASSLVMGETGELFF

V: TRBV6-5
size: .
J: TRBJ1-1
D: .
DNA: TGTGCCAGCAGTACTCAGCTGGGCACTGAAGCTTTCTTT
CDR3: CASSTQLGTEAFF

V: TRBV19
size: .
J: TRBJ2-5
D: TRBD2
DNA: TGTGCCAGTAGTATAAAGACCGGGACTAGCGGTCAAGAGACCCAGTACTTC
CDR3: CASSIKTGTSGQETQYF